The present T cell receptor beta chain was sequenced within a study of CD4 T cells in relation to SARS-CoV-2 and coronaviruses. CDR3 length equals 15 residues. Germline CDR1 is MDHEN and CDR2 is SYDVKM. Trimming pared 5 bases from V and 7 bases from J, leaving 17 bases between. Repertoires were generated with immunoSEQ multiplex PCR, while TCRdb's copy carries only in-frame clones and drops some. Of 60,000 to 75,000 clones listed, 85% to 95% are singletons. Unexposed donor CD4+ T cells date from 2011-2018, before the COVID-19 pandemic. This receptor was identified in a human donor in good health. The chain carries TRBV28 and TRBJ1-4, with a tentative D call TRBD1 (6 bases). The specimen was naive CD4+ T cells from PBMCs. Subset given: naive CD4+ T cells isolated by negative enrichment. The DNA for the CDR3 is TGTGCCAGCAGTAAACTGGGGCAGGGGCGTGAAAAACTGTTTTTT. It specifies CASSKLGQGREKLFF.